A single sample is the source of the 22 T cell receptor beta chains below, sequenced in a study of graft-versus-host responses after intestinal transplantation. Profiling relied on immunoSEQ multiplex PCR, and the TCRdb table lists in-frame clones only, not all of them. The sample lists 25,000 to 30,000 clones; over 60% were seen once. The graft tissue was processed, and this released both intraepithelial and lamina propria lymphocytes. Specimen: ileum tissue, collected 98 days after intestinal transplantation. These receptors all stem from a human patient who received an intestinal transplant, so some T cells may come from the graft donor.

This chain uses TRBV27 with TRBJ1-1; D unclear. The CDR3 contains 15 residues. The germline V gene has CDR1 MNHEY and CDR2 SMNVEV (reference sequence). V shed 11 bases and J shed 9 bases, with 28 bases lying between them. DNA of the CDR3: TGTGCCGCCTCCTCACTACCCTCTGTCCCGGCGCAAGCTTTCTTT. It yields the protein CAASSLPSVPAQAFF.

This clone was detected once. The gene calls are TRBV29-1 and TRBJ1-3, with D tentatively TRBD1 (6 bases). In germline, CDR1 is SQVTM, CDR2 ANQGSEA. The CDR3 runs 13 residues. V lost 6 bases to trimming and J lost 0 bases, with 9 bases between them. The CDR3 DNA follows: TGCAGCGTCGGACAGCACTCTGGAAACACCATATATTTT. Amino acids: CSVGQHSGNTIYF.

The rearrangement links TRBV11-3 to TRBJ2-1; tentatively, D is TRBD2 (5 bases). CDR1 and CDR2 (germline): SGHNT, YENEEA. The CDR3 is 13 residues long. Trimming cost V 5 bases and J 10 bases, with 15 bases left between them. The CDR3 reads CASSARLSREQFF. The CDR3, as DNA: TGTGCCAGCAGCGCCAGACTATCCAGGGAGCAGTTCTTC. Full variable domain (missing parts from reference TRBV11-3 and TRBJ2-1): EAGVVQSPRYKIIEKKQPVAFWCNPISGHNTLYWYLQNLGQGPELLIRYENEEAVDDSQLPKDRFSAERLKGVDSTLKIQPAELGDSAVYLCASSARLSREQFFGPGTRLTVL.

V usage is TRBV4-1 and J usage is TRBJ1-4, with 9 bases aligning to TRBD1. CDR3 length: 21 residues. Trimming at V came to 2 bases and at J to 8 bases, leaving 24 bases not matched to a gene. CDR1 is MGHRA and CDR2 is YSYEKL in the germline V gene. CDR3 bases: TGCGCCAGCAGCCAACACCCCCCCACGACAGGGGGGGCCCTTTTGTTGGAAAAACTGTTTTTT. This translates into CASSQHPPTTGGALLLEKLFF.

J is TRBJ1-2 and V is TRBV19; D might be TRBD1 (5 bases). V lost 4 bases and J 4 bases, leaving 16 bases between the germline ends. Germline V gene sequence: CDR1 LNHDA, CDR2 SQIVND (reference sequence). The CDR3 sequence is 15 residues long. CDR3 sequence: CASSTSRVLGYGYTF. The CDR3 DNA is TGTGCCAGTAGTACCTCCAGGGTTCTAGGCTATGGCTACACCTTC. The full variable domain, rest sourced from reference TRBV19 and TRBJ1-2, is DGGITQSPKYLFRKEGQNVTLSCEQNLNHDAMYWYRQDPGQGLRLIYYSQIVNDFQKGDIAEGYSVSREKKESFPLTVTSAQKNPTAFYLCASSTSRVLGYGYTFGSGTRLTVV.

The genes are TRBV18 and TRBJ2-2, with 9 bases identical to TRBD1. Looked up from germline, CDR1 is KGHSH and CDR2 is LQKENI. The CDR3 is 14 amino acids. Losses at the gene ends were 3 bases for V and 5 bases for J; bases not matched to a gene: 1. The CDR3 region is CASSPGQGTGELFF. CDR3 DNA sequence: TGTGCCAGCTCACCGGGACAGGGTACCGGGGAGCTGTTTTTT. The variable domain in full, with the rest retrieved from reference TRBV18 and TRBJ2-2, is NAGVMQNPRHLVRRRGQEARLRCSPMKGHSHVYWYRQLPEEGLKFMVYLQKENIIDESGMPKERFSAEFPKEGPSILRIQQVVRGDSAAYFCASSPGQGTGELFFGEGSRLTVL.

This chain connects TRBV5-1 to TRBJ1-2, with D hard to call. The germline V and J ends were trimmed by 0 bases and 4 bases, with 10 bases remaining between them. In germline, CDR1 is SGHRS, CDR2 YFSETQ. The CDR3 loop spans 14 amino acids. CDR3 in amino acids: CASSLAGMVYGYTF. The CDR3 nucleotides read TGCGCCAGCAGCTTGGCCGGGATGGTCTATGGCTACACCTTC.

In its sample, this clone was seen a few times. The chain uses TRBV9 and TRBJ2-1, with 8 bases lining up with TRBD2. Germline lookup yields CDR1 SGDLS and CDR2 YYNGEE. CDR3 length: 17 amino acids. With V trimmed by 1 base and J by 4 bases, 10 bases remained unmatched. This CDR3 is CASSVWRGEEKYNEQFF. CDR3 bases: TGTGCCAGCAGCGTATGGCGGGGGGAGGAGAAATACAATGAGCAGTTCTTC.

The rearrangement joins TRBV7-8 to TRBJ2-7; 12 nucleotides align to TRBD2. Germline assignment: CDR1 SGHVS and CDR2 FQNEAQ. V trimming: 5 bases; J trimming: 4 bases; junction bases outside the gene matches: 3. The CDR3 runs to 14 residues. CDR3 DNA sequence: TGTGCCAGCAGCCCTAGCGGGGGGGCTTACGAGCAGTACTTC. It codes for CASSPSGGAYEQYF.

The rearrangement uses TRBV16 and TRBJ2-5; D not certain. V gave up 3 bases and J gave up 1 base, with 0 bases separating them. The CDR3 length is 11 residues. CDR1 and CDR2 from the germline V gene are KGHSY and FQNENV. The CDR3 DNA is TGTGCCAGCAGCCACCAAGAGACCCAGTACTTC. It specifies CASSHQETQYF.

This clone was seen a handful of times. The chain uses TRBV6-6 and TRBJ1-5; D not certain. Germline V lookup: CDR1 MNHNY, CDR2 SVGAGI (reference sequence). V was pared by 5 bases and J by 6 bases, with 5 bases between. The CDR3 sequence is 11 residues long. The CDR3 loop reads CASSGGQPQHF. The CDR3 nucleotides are TGTGCCAGCAGTGGTGGTCAGCCCCAGCATTTT.

This clone was observed once. The J gene is TRBJ1-6, the V gene TRBV30, with 8 nucleotides matching TRBD1. This CDR3 is built from 15 residues. The germline gives CDR1 GTSNPN, CDR2 SVGIG (reference sequence). V lost 3 bases and J lost 7; bases outside the gene matches: 8. CDR3 loop: CAWRGDRGGNSPLHF. The DNA of the CDR3 is TGTGCCTGGAGGGGAGACAGGGGTGGCAATTCACCCCTCCACTTT.

CDR3 in DNA: TGTGCCAGCAGCTTTTGGGGGAGAAATAATTCACCCCTCCACTTT. It is translated as CASSFWGRNNSPLHF. The V and J genes are TRBV7-2 and TRBJ1-6; tentative D call: TRBD1 (5 bases). Trimming cost V 3 bases and J 5 bases, with 11 bases left between them. The CDR3 is 15 residues long. Germline lookup yields CDR1 SGHTA and CDR2 FQGNSA.

The V and J genes are TRBV6-6 and TRBJ2-5; D gene uncertain. The germline gives CDR1 MNHNY, CDR2 SVGAGI (reference sequence). V lost 6 bases and J lost 4, with 9 bases in between. The CDR3 contains 12 residues. The CDR3 here is CASSQFGETQYF. The CDR3 coding sequence is TGTGCCAGCAGCCAGTTTGGAGAGACCCAGTACTTC.

The chain couples TRBV9 to TRBJ2-2; D is possibly TRBD2 (6 bases). CDR1 and CDR2 (germline): SGDLS, YYNGEE. V lost 0 bases and J 1 base, leaving 13 bases between the germline ends. The CDR3 spans 17 residues. Here the CDR3 reads CASSVEDVGGNTGELFF. CDR3 in DNA: TGTGCCAGCAGCGTAGAGGACGTCGGGGGGAACACCGGGGAGCTGTTTTTT.

The chain recombines TRBV7-8 with TRBJ2-2; D is unclear. The CDR3 sequence is 11 residues long. Looked up from germline, CDR1 is SGHVS and CDR2 is FQNEAQ. V shed 6 bases and J shed 9 bases, with 8 bases lying between them. The CDR3 reads CASSATRELFF. CDR3 in DNA: TGTGCCAGCAGTGCAACCCGGGAGCTGTTTTTT.

V is TRBV9 and J is TRBJ2-1, with 7 bases fitting TRBD2. Germline V gene lookup returns CDR1 SGDLS and CDR2 YYNGEE. The CDR3 has 16 residues. Trimming removed 3 bases from V and 0 bases from J; junction bases left unmatched: 6. The CDR3 protein is CASSASSGSSYNEQFF. The CDR3 nucleotides are TGTGCCAGCAGCGCCTCTAGCGGTAGCTCCTACAATGAGCAGTTCTTC.

This clone has a single count. CDR3 sequence: CASSFSSPLHF. The CDR3 region has the DNA TGTGCCAGCAGTTTTAGTTCACCCCTCCACTTT. The rearrangement uses TRBV5-6 and TRBJ1-6; the D is unclear. V was clipped by 5 bases and J by 9 bases, with 6 bases between them. The CDR3 is 11 amino acids. Germline values: CDR1 SGHDT, CDR2 YYEEEE.

The CDR3 sequence is CASSSTGTGVTRYPGELFF. The CDR3, as DNA: TGTGCCAGCAGCTCAACCGGGACAGGGGTCACACGCTACCCCGGGGAGCTGTTTTTT. The chain recombines TRBV7-8 with TRBJ2-2, with 10 nucleotides matching TRBD1. Per germline, CDR1 SGHVS and CDR2 FQNEAQ. The CDR3 is made up of 19 amino acids. J was trimmed by 6 bases and V by 4 bases; bases with no gene match: 17.

This clone was counted between two and nine times. This chain uses TRBV7-2 with TRBJ1-4, with D possibly being TRBD1 (5 bases). The CDR3 is made up of 16 amino acids. Per germline, CDR1 SGHTA and CDR2 FQGNSA. Trimming took 2 bases from V and 0 from J, leaving 10 bases between them. CDR3 DNA sequence: TGTGCCAGCAGCTTAAATTGGGGGGCAACTAATGAAAAACTGTTTTTT. It yields the protein CASSLNWGATNEKLFF.

This clone has more than one count but fewer than ten. The V call is TRBV14, the J call TRBJ2-3; tentatively, D is TRBD1 (6 bases). The V end was cut by 3 bases, the J end by 4 bases, with 14 bases between. CDR1 SGHDN and CDR2 FVKESK come from the germline V gene. The CDR3 is 15 amino acids. CDR3 sequence: CASSHKGRGADTQYF. The CDR3 nucleotides are TGTGCCAGCAGCCATAAGGGCAGGGGAGCAGATACGCAGTATTTT.

The genes are TRBV10-3 and TRBJ1-5; D possibly corresponds to TRBD1 (5 bases). The V end was cut by 7 bases, the J end by 8 bases, with 15 bases between. CDR3 length: 13 amino acids. Germline V gene lookup returns CDR1 ENHRY and CDR2 SYGVKD. This chain's CDR3 is CAINQGLQEPQHF. In DNA, the CDR3 is TGTGCCATCAACCAGGGACTACAGGAGCCCCAGCATTTT.